These 21 T cell receptor beta chains were all obtained from the same sample, sequenced in a study of T cells in localized non-small cell lung cancer. Some clones are missing from TCRdb's copy, which holds only in-frame ones; the method was immunoSEQ multiplex PCR. This table has under 8,000 clones, approximately 95% appearing once. The material sequenced was peripheral blood, taken before any cancer treatment. Receptor source: a woman aged 40-69 years with stage I lung adenocarcinoma.

With respect to this clone: Sequence at one end of the junction differs from germline and may be a read error. The chain employs TRBV7-7 and TRBJ2-2, with TRBD2 matching over 8 bases. The germline CDR1 and CDR2 sequences are SSHAT and FNYEAQ (reference sequence). The CDR3 is 16 residues long. CDR3 nucleotides: TGTGCTAGCAGCTTAGTACGGACTAGCAGCACCGGGGAGCTGTTTTTT. Amino acid sequence: CASSLVRTSSTGELFF. Together with reference TRBV7-7 and TRBJ2-2, the CDR3 gives the full variable domain: GAGVSQSPRYKVTKRGQDVTLRCDPISSHATLYWYQQALGQGPEFLTYFNYEAQPDKSGLPSDRFSAERPEGSISTLTIQRTEQRDSAMYRCASSLVRTSSTGELFFGEGSRLTVL.

This rearrangement joins TRBV6-6 to TRBJ2-7; D is unclear. V gave up 8 bases and J gave up 5 bases, with 13 bases separating them. CDR3 length: 12 amino acids. Looked up from germline, CDR1 is MNHNY and CDR2 is SVGAGI (reference sequence). CDR3 amino acids: CASRTLGNEQYF. CDR3 sequence (DNA): TGTGCCAGCCGCACCCTGGGGAACGAGCAGTACTTC.

The V and J genes are TRBV5-1 and TRBJ2-3; D ambiguous. Germline lookup yields CDR1 SGHRS and CDR2 YFSETQ. Trimming cost V 4 bases and J 2 bases, with 5 bases left between them. The CDR3 consists of 12 residues. The CDR3 reads CASSANTDTQYF. The CDR3 DNA follows: TGCGCCAGCAGCGCTAACACAGATACGCAGTATTTT. Filled out from reference TRBV5-1 and TRBJ2-3, the complete variable domain reads KAGVTQTPRYLIKTRGQQVTLSCSPISGHRSVSWYQQTPGQGLQFLFEYFSETQRNKGNFPGRFSGRQFSNSRSEMNVSTLELGDSALYLCASSANTDTQYFGPGTRLTVL.

The rearrangement links TRBV6-1 to TRBJ1-5; TRBD1 is a possible D gene (6 bases). V gave up 7 bases and J gave up 9 bases, with 22 bases separating them. Per germline, CDR1 MNHNS and CDR2 SASEGT. The CDR3 loop spans 15 amino acids. The CDR3 DNA reads TGTGCCAGCACCGAGGTGGGGGGCCCGTGGAGGCCCCAGCATTTT. Its protein is CASTEVGGPWRPQHF.

Turning to this clone: One end of the junction does not line up with germline, which may come from a read error. Other DNA sequences of this sample code for an identical CDR3. V is TRBV5-8 and J is TRBJ1-2, with D possibly being TRBD1 (5 bases). The CDR3 is made up of 14 amino acids. CDR1 is SGHTS, CDR2 YDEGEE, per germline. Here the CDR3 reads CASSWSGGNYGYTF. CDR3 bases: TGTGCCAGCAGCTGGTCGGGGGGGAACTATGGCTACACCTTT. The full variable domain, its missing parts supplied by reference TRBV5-8 and TRBJ1-2, is EAGVTQSPTHLIKTRGQQATLRCSPISGHTSVYWYQQALGLGLQFLLWYDEGEERNRGNFPPRFSGRQFPNYSSELNVNALELEDSALYLCASSWSGGNYGYTFGSGTRLTVV.

The rearrangement links TRBV7-7 to TRBJ2-5, with D unresolved. This CDR3 has 12 residues. The V gene's germline CDR1 is SSHAT and CDR2 FNYEAQ (reference sequence). CDR3 nucleotides: TGTGCTAGCTCCCCTTCCCGCGGGACCCAGTACTTC. It encodes CASSPSRGTQYF.

This chain links TRBV5-4 with TRBJ2-1, with 8 bases fitting TRBD1. V lost 5 bases and J lost 2; bases outside the gene matches: 6. This CDR3 has 15 residues. Germline V gives CDR1 SGHNT, CDR2 YYREEE (reference sequence). CDR3 sequence (DNA): TGTGCCAGCAGTCTCGACAGGGGACCCTACAATGAGCAGTTCTTC. It yields the protein CASSLDRGPYNEQFF.

The chain couples TRBV4-1 to TRBJ1-4; D not resolved. The CDR3 extends over 14 amino acids. The germline V gene has CDR1 MGHRA and CDR2 YSYEKL. Trimming left V 0 bases short and J 10 bases short, with 12 bases between. DNA of the CDR3: TGCGCCAGCAGCCAAGATACGGAGGTTCGAAAACTGTTTTTT. It translates to CASSQDTEVRKLFF.

The chain employs TRBV10-1 and TRBJ2-3; 7 nucleotides align to TRBD2. The V gene's germline CDR1 is WNHNN and CDR2 SYGVQD (reference sequence). This CDR3 has 15 residues. The J segment lost 4 bases and the V segment lost 2 bases, leaving 6 bases of the junction unmatched. CDR3 amino acids: CASSETGGLSDTQYF. The CDR3 region has the DNA TGCGCCAGCAGTGAGACGGGAGGTTTGTCAGATACGCAGTATTTT.

The chain employs TRBV4-2 and TRBJ2-4; D tentatively fits TRBD1 or TRBD2 (5 bases each). The CDR3 extends over 18 amino acids. V gave up 0 bases and J gave up 0 bases, with 15 bases separating them. Germline V gene data show CDR1 as LGHNA and CDR2 as YNFKEQ. CDR3 sequence reads: CASSQDMGRGVAKNIQYF. The CDR3 coding sequence is TGTGCCAGCAGCCAAGATATGGGGAGAGGGGTAGCCAAAAACATTCAGTACTTC.

This chain connects TRBV30 to TRBJ1-5; possibly TRBD1 for D (5 bases). From germline, CDR1 is GTSNPN and CDR2 SVGIG (reference sequence). The CDR3 has 15 amino acids. Trimming cost V 5 bases and J 3 bases, with 17 bases left between them. In DNA, the CDR3 is TGTGCCTGGGGGGACTATCAGGGAACCAATCAGCCCCAGCATTTT. The encoded protein is CAWGDYQGTNQPQHF.

V gene TRBV5-4 combines with J gene TRBJ2-1; TRBD2 matches 8 bases. The trim removed 6 bases at V and 6 bases at J, leaving 5 bases unmatched. CDR1 is SGHNT, CDR2 YYREEE, per germline (reference sequence). The CDR3 contains 13 residues. CDR3 sequence: CASKAGGGNEQFF. Here the CDR3 DNA reads TGTGCCAGCAAGGCGGGAGGAGGCAATGAGCAGTTCTTC.

This chain connects TRBV29-1 to TRBJ2-3; TRBD1 matches at 9 bases. The V gene's germline CDR1 is SQVTM and CDR2 ANQGSEA. The CDR3 is 14 residues long. With V trimmed by 4 bases and J by 4 bases, 6 bases remained unmatched. The CDR3 loop reads CSVGGQGVSDTQYF. DNA for the CDR3: TGCAGCGTTGGGGGACAGGGTGTATCAGATACGCAGTATTTT.

As concerns this clone: The germline gene is not matched at one end of the junction; a read error may be the cause. This sequence joins TRBV7-7 and TRBJ2-2; D ambiguous. Per the germline V gene, CDR1 is SSHAT and CDR2 is FNYEAQ (reference sequence). The CDR3 sequence is 13 residues long. CDR3 region: CASSLGLAGELFF. In nucleotides, the CDR3 is TGTGCTAGCAGCTTAGGGCTGGCCGGGGAGCTGTTTTTT.

The chain joins TRBV7-2 to TRBJ2-1; TRBD2 matches 7 bases. The CDR3 totals 15 residues. Germline V lookup: CDR1 SGHTA, CDR2 FQGNSA. V gave up 1 base and J gave up 8 bases; unmatched junction bases: 8. The chain's CDR3 is CASSLGGRGLDEQFF. The CDR3 DNA sequence: TGTGCCAGCAGCTTAGGCGGGAGAGGGCTTGATGAGCAGTTCTTC. Full variable domain (remainder filled in from reference TRBV7-2 and TRBJ2-1): GAGVSQSPSNKVTEKGKDVELRCDPISGHTALYWYRQSLGQGLEFLIYFQGNSAPDKSGLPSDRFSAERTGGSVSTLTIQRTQQEDSAVYLCASSLGGRGLDEQFFGPGTRLTVL.

This sequence joins TRBV9 and TRBJ1-2; 8 bases map to TRBD1. This CDR3 has 15 amino acids. The V and J ends lost 4 bases and 4 bases, in that order; junction bases with no gene match: 9. Germline V CDR1 and CDR2: SGDLS, YYNGEE. CDR3 bases: TGTGCCAGCAGCACTCTCCCGGACAGGGCCTATGGCTACACCTTC. Protein product: CASSTLPDRAYGYTF.

This clone appeared once. J is TRBJ1-1 and V is TRBV7-9; TRBD1 matches 8 bases. The CDR3 sequence is 16 residues long. J was trimmed by 3 bases and V by 2 bases; bases with no gene match: 8. CDR1 is SEHNR and CDR2 is FQNEAQ in the germline V gene (reference sequence). CDR3: CASSLFRSTGDTEAFF. The DNA of the CDR3 is TGTGCCAGCAGCTTATTTCGTTCGACAGGGGACACTGAAGCTTTCTTT.

The chain is built from TRBV9 and TRBJ1-3; D uncertain. Trimming cost V 0 bases and J 4 bases, with 14 bases left between them. Germline V lookup: CDR1 SGDLS, CDR2 YYNGEE. The CDR3 length is 16 residues. CDR3 in DNA: TGTGCCAGCAGCGTAGGAGGAGCGCGCAGGGGAAACACCATATATTTT. It codes for CASSVGGARRGNTIYF.

CDR3: CASSQERGQDTQYF. The CDR3 DNA follows: TGCGCCAGCAGCCAAGAACGGGGGCAAGATACGCAGTATTTT. This rearrangement joins TRBV4-1 to TRBJ2-3; D may correspond to TRBD1 or TRBD2 (6 bases each). CDR3 size: 14 residues. Trimming pared 0 bases from V and 5 bases from J, leaving 9 bases between. Germline values: CDR1 MGHRA, CDR2 YSYEKL.

The chain employs TRBV13 and TRBJ2-1; D gene ambiguous. The V gene's germline CDR1 is PRHDT and CDR2 FYEKMQ (reference sequence). V shed 3 bases and J shed 3 bases, with 15 bases lying between them. The CDR3 contains 16 residues. CDR3 in amino acids: CASSFRLDHRYNEQFF. CDR3 nucleotides: TGTGCCAGCAGCTTCCGGCTTGATCACCGCTACAATGAGCAGTTCTTC.

This clone was detected once. This chain links TRBV10-3 with TRBJ2-3, with 9 bases matching TRBD2. Germline CDR1 ENHRY, CDR2 SYGVKD. V was pared by 8 bases and J by 7 bases, with 13 bases of the junction left unmatched. CDR3 size: 15 residues. The CDR3 reads CAISERGAEVHTQYF. Here the CDR3 DNA reads TGTGCCATCTCCGAGCGGGGGGCTGAAGTCCATACGCAGTATTTT.